This paragraph covers one T cell receptor (beta chain) sequence. Sequencing used immunoSEQ multiplex PCR; TCRdb keeps in-frame clones, though not all of them. The repertoire has roughly 110,000 clones, approximately 70% of them found once; the top ten carry around 24%. The sample belongs to a study of shared clonotypes between healthy human individuals. The CDR3 is made up of 14 amino acids. Germline assignment: CDR1 WNHNN and CDR2 SYGVQD (reference sequence). V dropped 3 bases and J dropped 12 bases, with 18 bases sitting between them. This receptor was taken from a woman aged 25 to 39 in good health. The chain recombines TRBV10-1 with TRBJ2-1; TRBD2 is a possible D gene (5 bases). The sequenced material came from memory CD8+ T cells sorted from blood. The sample's subset: CD45RO+ cells pooled with CCR7-negative TemRA cells. For the CDR3, the DNA is TGCGCCAGCAGTGAAGTTGGTGCGGGTTGGGGGCAGTTCTTC. Translation gives CASSEVGAGWGQFF.